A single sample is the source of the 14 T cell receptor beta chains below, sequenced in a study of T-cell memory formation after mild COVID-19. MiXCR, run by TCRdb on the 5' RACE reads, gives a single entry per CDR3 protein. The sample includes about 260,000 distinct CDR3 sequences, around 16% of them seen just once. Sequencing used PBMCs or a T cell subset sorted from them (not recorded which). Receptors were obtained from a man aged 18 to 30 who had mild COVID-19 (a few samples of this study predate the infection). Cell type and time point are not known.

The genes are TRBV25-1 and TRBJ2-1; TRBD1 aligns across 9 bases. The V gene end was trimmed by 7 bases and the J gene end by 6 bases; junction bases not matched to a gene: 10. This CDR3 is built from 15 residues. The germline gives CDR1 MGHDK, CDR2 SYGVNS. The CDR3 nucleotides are TGTGCCAGCACCCCACCGGGACAGGGCCGCAATGAGCAGTTCTTC. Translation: CASTPPGQGRNEQFF. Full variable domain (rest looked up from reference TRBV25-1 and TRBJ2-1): EADIYQTPRYLVIGTGKKITLECSQTMGHDKMYWYQQDPGMELHLIHYSYGVNSTEKGDLSSESTVSRIRTEHFPLTLESARPSHTSQYLCASTPPGQGRNEQFFGPGTRLTVL.

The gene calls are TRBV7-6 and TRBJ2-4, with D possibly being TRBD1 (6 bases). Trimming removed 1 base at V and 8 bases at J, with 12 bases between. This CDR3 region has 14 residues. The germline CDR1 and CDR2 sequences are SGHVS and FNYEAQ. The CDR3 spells CASSLGGGDHIQYF. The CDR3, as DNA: TGTGCCAGCAGCTTAGGAGGGGGAGATCACATTCAGTACTTC.

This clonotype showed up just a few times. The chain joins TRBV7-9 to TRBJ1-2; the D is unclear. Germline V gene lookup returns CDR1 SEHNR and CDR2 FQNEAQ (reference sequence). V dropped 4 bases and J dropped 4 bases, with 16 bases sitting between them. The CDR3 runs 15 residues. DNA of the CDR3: TGTGCCAGCAGCTCCACCAGATCCCTACTCTATGGCTACACCTTC. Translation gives CASSSTRSLLYGYTF.

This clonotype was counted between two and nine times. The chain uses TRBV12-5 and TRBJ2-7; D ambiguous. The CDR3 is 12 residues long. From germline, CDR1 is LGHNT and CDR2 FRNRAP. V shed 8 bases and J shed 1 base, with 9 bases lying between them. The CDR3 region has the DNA TGTGCTAGTCTCGGCAGTTCCTACGAGCAGTACTTC. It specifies CASLGSSYEQYF.

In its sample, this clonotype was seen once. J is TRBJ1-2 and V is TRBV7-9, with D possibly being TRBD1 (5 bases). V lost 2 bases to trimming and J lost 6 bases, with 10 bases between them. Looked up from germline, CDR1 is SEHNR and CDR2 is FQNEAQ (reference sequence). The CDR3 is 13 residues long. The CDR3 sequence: CASSLRTGDGYTF. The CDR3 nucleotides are TGTGCCAGCAGCTTACGTACAGGCGATGGCTACACCTTC.

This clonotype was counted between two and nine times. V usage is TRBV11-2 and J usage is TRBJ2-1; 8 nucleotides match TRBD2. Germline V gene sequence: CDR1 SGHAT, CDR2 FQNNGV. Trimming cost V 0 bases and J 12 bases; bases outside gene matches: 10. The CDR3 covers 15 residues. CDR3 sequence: CASSLEVLAAGGQFF. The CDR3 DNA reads TGTGCCAGCAGCTTAGAGGTACTAGCGGCCGGAGGGCAGTTCTTC.

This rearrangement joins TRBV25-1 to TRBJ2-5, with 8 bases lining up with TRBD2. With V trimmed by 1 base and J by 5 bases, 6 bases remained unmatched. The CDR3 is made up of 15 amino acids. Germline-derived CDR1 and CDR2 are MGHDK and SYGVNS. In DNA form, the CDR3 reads TGTGCCAGCAGTGAATTGGCGGGGGGTCGGGAGACCCAGTACTTC. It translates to CASSELAGGRETQYF.

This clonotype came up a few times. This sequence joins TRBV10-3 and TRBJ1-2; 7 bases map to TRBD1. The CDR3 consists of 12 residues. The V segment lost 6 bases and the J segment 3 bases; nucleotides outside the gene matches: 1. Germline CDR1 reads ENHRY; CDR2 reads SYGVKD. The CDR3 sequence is CAISGTDYGYTF. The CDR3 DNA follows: TGTGCCATCAGCGGGACAGACTATGGCTACACCTTC.

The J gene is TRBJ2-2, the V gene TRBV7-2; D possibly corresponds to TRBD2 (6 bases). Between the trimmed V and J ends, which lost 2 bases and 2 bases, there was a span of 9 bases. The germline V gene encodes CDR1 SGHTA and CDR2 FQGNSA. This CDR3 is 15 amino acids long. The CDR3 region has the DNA TGTGCCAGCAGCTTATGGGGACTCAACACCGGGGAGCTGTTTTTT. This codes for CASSLWGLNTGELFF.

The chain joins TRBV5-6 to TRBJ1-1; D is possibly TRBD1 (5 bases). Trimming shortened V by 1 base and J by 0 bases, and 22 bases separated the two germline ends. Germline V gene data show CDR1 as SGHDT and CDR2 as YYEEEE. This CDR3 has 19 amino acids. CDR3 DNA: TGTGCCAGCAGCTTGTCGAGCCCGACAGTTTACTTTATGAACACTGAAGCTTTCTTT. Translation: CASSLSSPTVYFMNTEAFF.

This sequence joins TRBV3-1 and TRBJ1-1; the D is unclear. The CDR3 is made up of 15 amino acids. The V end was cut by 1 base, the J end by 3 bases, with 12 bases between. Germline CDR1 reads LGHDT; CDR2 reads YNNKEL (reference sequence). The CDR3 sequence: CASSQGSRGDTEAFF. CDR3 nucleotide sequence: TGTGCCAGCAGCCAAGGAAGCCGGGGAGACACTGAAGCTTTCTTT.

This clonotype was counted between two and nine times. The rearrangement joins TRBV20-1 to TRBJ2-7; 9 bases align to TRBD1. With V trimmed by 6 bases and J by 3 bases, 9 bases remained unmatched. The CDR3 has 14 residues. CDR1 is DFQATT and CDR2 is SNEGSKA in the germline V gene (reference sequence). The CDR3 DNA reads TGCAGTGCACGGGACAGGGTTACCCACTACGAGCAGTACTTC. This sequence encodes CSARDRVTHYEQYF.

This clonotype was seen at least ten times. In DNA, the CDR3 is TGTGCCAGCAAAATTTACAGGTTTCAAGGGGTGCTATTCACCGGGGAGCTGTTTTTT. This sequence encodes CASKIYRFQGVLFTGELFF. The V and J genes are TRBV12-3 or TRBV12-4 and TRBJ2-2; D is perhaps TRBD1 (5 bases). Trimming removed 7 bases at V and 4 bases at J, with 28 bases between. CDR3 length: 19 residues.

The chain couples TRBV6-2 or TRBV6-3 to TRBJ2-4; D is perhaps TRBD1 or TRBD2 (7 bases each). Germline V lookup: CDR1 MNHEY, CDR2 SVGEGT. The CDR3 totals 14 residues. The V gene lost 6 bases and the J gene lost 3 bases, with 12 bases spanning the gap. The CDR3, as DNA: TGTGCCAGCAGAAGCGGGACAGACAAAAACATTCAGTACTTC. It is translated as CASRSGTDKNIQYF.